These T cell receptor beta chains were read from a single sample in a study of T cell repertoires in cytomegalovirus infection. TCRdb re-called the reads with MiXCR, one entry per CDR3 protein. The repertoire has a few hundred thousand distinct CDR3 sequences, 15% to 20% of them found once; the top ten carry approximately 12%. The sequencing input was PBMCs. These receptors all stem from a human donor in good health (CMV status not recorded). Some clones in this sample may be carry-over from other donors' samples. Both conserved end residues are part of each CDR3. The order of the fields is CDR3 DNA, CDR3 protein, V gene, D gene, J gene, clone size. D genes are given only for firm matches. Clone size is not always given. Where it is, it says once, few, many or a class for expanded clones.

TGCGCCAGCCGTGGGGGGGGTCGGGGGAACACTGAAGCTTTCTTT | CASRGGGRGNTEAFF | TRBV4-1 | NA | TRBJ1-1 | NA
TGCAGCGTCCCTCGGACAGGGGAAGGTACGCAGTATTTT | CSVPRTGEGTQYF | TRBV29-1 | TRBD1 | TRBJ2-3 | NA
TGTGCCAGCAGCGGTGAGCGGCTCACCGGGGAGCTGTTTTTT | CASSGERLTGELFF | TRBV7-2 | NA | TRBJ2-2 | medium-sized
TGTGCCAGCAGAATGGGACTGATTAACACTGAAGCTTTCTTT | CASRMGLINTEAFF | TRBV12-3/TRBV12-4 | NA | TRBJ1-1 | many
TGTGCCAGCAGCCAAGAACAGGGGCGTGAAGCTTTCTTT | CASSQEQGREAFF | TRBV3-1 | TRBD1 | TRBJ1-1 | NA
TGCGCCAGCAGCCAGACACCGACCTCTGGGGCCAACGTCCTGACTTTC | CASSQTPTSGANVLTF | TRBV5-1 | NA | TRBJ2-6 | few
TGTGCCAGCAGCTCGAGCCCCGGCACAGATACGCAGTATTTT | CASSSSPGTDTQYF | TRBV7-6 | NA | TRBJ2-3 | many
TGCAGTGTCTTGTGGCGGTCGAACACCGGGGAGCTGTTTTTT | CSVLWRSNTGELFF | TRBV20-1 | NA | TRBJ2-2 | few
TGTGCCAGCAGTTTAGACCCCCCAGAGACCCAGTACTTC | CASSLDPPETQYF | TRBV12-3/TRBV12-4 | NA | TRBJ2-5 | NA
TGTGCCAGCAGCTTCAGGGCGGCAGATACGCAGTATTTT | CASSFRAADTQYF | TRBV7-2 | NA | TRBJ2-3 | many
TGTGCCAGCAGTATAGGGAGTACCAATCAGCCCCAGCATTTT | CASSIGSTNQPQHF | TRBV12-3/TRBV12-4 | NA | TRBJ1-5 | NA
TGTGCCAGCAGTTACTCGAGGGGGGGGGCGCGGGGCTACACCTTC | CASSYSRGGARGYTF | TRBV6-5 | NA | TRBJ1-2 | few
TGCAGTGCTACCCCCCCGGGCCCAGAGACCCAGTACTTC | CSATPPGPETQYF | TRBV20-1 | NA | TRBJ2-5 | few
TGTGCCAGCAGCCCTGAGGGCGGGACTTTCCGGAGCTACACCTTC | CASSPEGGTFRSYTF | TRBV7-2 | NA | TRBJ1-2 | many
TGTGCCAGCCCTATCCGATCAGTGGTGAACACTGAAGCTTTCTTT | CASPIRSVVNTEAFF | TRBV5-8 | NA | TRBJ1-1 | NA
TGTGCCAGCAGTTTGTTCCGGGGACTGAAAGCTTTCTTT | CASSLFRGLKAFF | TRBV12-3/TRBV12-4 | NA | TRBJ1-1 | NA
TGTGCCAGCAGCTTAGAGGCGGATGAGCAGTTCTTC | CASSLEADEQFF | TRBV7-8 | NA | TRBJ2-1 | many
TGTGCCACCAGCAGGAACCGTCCCTCTGGAAACACCATATATTTT | CATSRNRPSGNTIYF | TRBV15 | NA | TRBJ1-3 | many
TGTGCCAGCAGCCAAGATCCGGACAGGGGTGATCAGCCCCAGCATTTT | CASSQDPDRGDQPQHF | TRBV4-2 | TRBD1 | TRBJ1-5 | once
TGTGCCAGCAGTTACTCTGGACAGACTTCGAGAGATCAGACGCAGTATTTT | CASSYSGQTSRDQTQYF | TRBV6-5 | NA | TRBJ2-3 | few
TGTGCCAGTACCCCCGGACGGAATCCCTACGAGCAGTACTTC | CASTPGRNPYEQYF | TRBV19 | NA | TRBJ2-7 | many
TGCGCCAGCAGCCAGGCGACAGGTACAGATACGCAGTATTTT | CASSQATGTDTQYF | TRBV4-3 | NA | TRBJ2-3 | NA
TGTGCCTCCTTAGGAACGGGCAATCAGCCCCAGCATTTT | CASLGTGNQPQHF | TRBV6-2/TRBV6-3 | NA | TRBJ1-5 | many
TGTGCCATCAGTGAGCGGACAGGGATCTACGAGCAGTACTTC | CAISERTGIYEQYF | TRBV10-3 | TRBD1 | TRBJ2-7 | few
TGTGCCAGCAGCAGGGTGGGTGAGCAGTTCTTC | CASSRVGEQFF | TRBV7-9 | NA | TRBJ2-1 | many
TGTGCCAGCAGTCTGGGAGGGACAGGGTCCTACGAGCAGTACTTC | CASSLGGTGSYEQYF | TRBV6-1 | TRBD1 | TRBJ2-7 | many